This note documents a single T cell receptor (beta chain) sequence. These data originate in a study of shared clonotypes between healthy human individuals. For the study at large: Contributing individuals were two females and three males aged 18 to 49.

Donors had no recently reported acute infections or vaccinations and were HIV-negative. Across several immunoSEQ plates, the genomic DNA of each subset was split evenly. Clones were sequenced by immunoSEQ multiplex PCR, and TCRdb holds only the in-frame ones, with some missing. The sample has hundreds of thousands of clones; more than 75% are singletons. V was clipped by 9 bases and J by 6 bases; unmatched bases: 13. CDR3 length: 15 residues. Germline CDR1 MDHEN, CDR2 SYDVKM. The chain has TRBV28 and TRBJ2-7; 11 bases agree with TRBD1. The specimen was PBMCs. The source is a woman between 35 and 50 years old in good health. Some clones in this sample may be carry-over from other donors' samples. CDR3 protein: CASVRPGTGGREQYF. The CDR3, as DNA: TGTGCCAGTGTCCGCCCGGGGACAGGGGGGCGCGAGCAGTACTTC.